This is a list of T cell receptor beta chains from one sample in a study of blood T cell repertoires in COVID-19. Clones were read by immunoSEQ multiplex PCR, and TCRdb kept only the in-frame ones, dropping some. The sample has fewer than 85,000 clones, less than 75% seen once. The sample consisted of peripheral blood. These receptors were collected from a man in his fifties or sixties with acute or convalescent COVID-19. Both conserved end residues are part of each CDR3. D genes are given only for firm matches. Clone size, where shown, is once, few, many, or a class for clones that have expanded.

d_call j_call clone_size v_call cdr3_nt cdr3_aa
NA TRBJ2-3 few TRBV9 TGTGCCAGCAGCTTCGGACTTACAGATACGCAGTATTTT CASSFGLTDTQYF
TRBD1 TRBJ1-1 once TRBV5-1 TGCGCCAGCAGCCCGCTCGACAGGGGGCACACTGAAGCTTTCTTT CASSPLDRGHTEAFF
NA TRBJ2-5 NA TRBV6-6 TGTGCCACCAGGAAGGGTACGGGAGAAGAGACCCAGTACTTC CATRKGTGEETQYF
NA TRBJ2-7 NA TRBV12-5 TGTGCTAGTGGTTTGATCTCCAATAGGGGCCAGCAGTACTTC CASGLISNRGQQYF
NA TRBJ2-2 NA TRBV11-2 TGTGCCAGCAGCTCCCAGGTCGGATACGCGAACACCGGGGAGCTGTTTTTT CASSSQVGYANTGELFF
NA TRBJ2-1 NA TRBV12-5 TGTGCTAGTGGTTTGGTGCGGAACAATGAGCAGTTCTTC CASGLVRNNEQFF
TRBD1 TRBJ2-3 NA TRBV11-2 TGTGCCAGCAGCTTCGCGGGACAGGCAACAGATACGCAGTATTTT CASSFAGQATDTQYF
NA TRBJ2-3 NA TRBV28 TGTGCCAGCAGTGGGAGCCGGAGGGAGAACACAGATACGCAGTATTTT CASSGSRRENTDTQYF
NA TRBJ2-2 NA TRBV14 TGTGCCAGCAGCCAATTTGAACCGGGGAAAACCGGGGAGCTGTTTTTT CASSQFEPGKTGELFF
NA TRBJ2-3 once TRBV13 TGTGCCAGCAGCCTGGGAGCCACAGATACGCAGTATTTT CASSLGATDTQYF
NA TRBJ2-5 NA TRBV5-1 TGCGCCAGCAGCTTGGGACAGCAAGAAGAGACCCAGTACTTC CASSLGQQEETQYF
TRBD2 TRBJ2-1 NA TRBV11-2 TGTGCCAGCAGCTACACTAGCGGGAGGAGCTCCTACAATGAGCAGTTCTTC CASSYTSGRSSYNEQFF
NA TRBJ1-5 NA TRBV19 TGTGCCAGTAGTCAACGGGGTAGTGGCAATCAGCCCCAGCATTTT CASSQRGSGNQPQHF
NA TRBJ2-3 NA TRBV6-5 TGTGCCAGCAGTTACTCGGAGTATGCAGATACGCAGTATTTT CASSYSEYADTQYF
NA TRBJ1-1 few TRBV19 TGTGCCAGTAGTCCAGACAGGGAAGCTTTCTTT CASSPDREAFF
TRBD1 TRBJ2-2 NA TRBV30 TGTGCCTCCTCTCCGGGACAGGGGAACGGGGAGCTGTTTTTT CASSPGQGNGELFF
TRBD2 TRBJ2-2 NA TRBV6-5 TGTGCCAGCAGTAAAACTAGCGGCGAGACCGGGGAGCTGTTTTTT CASSKTSGETGELFF
TRBD2 TRBJ2-1 NA TRBV4-1 TGCGCCAGCAGCAGAAATAGCGGGAACGACAATGAGCAGTTCTTC CASSRNSGNDNEQFF
TRBD2 TRBJ2-5 NA TRBV19 TGTGCCAGTAGTCACGGGGGGGGAGAGACCCAGTACTTC CASSHGGGETQYF
NA TRBJ2-2 NA TRBV7-3 TGTGCCAGCAGCTTAGTCATACAGGGACCCGGGGAGCTGTTTTTT CASSLVIQGPGELFF
TRBD2 TRBJ2-1 NA TRBV3-1/TRBV3-2 TGTGCCAGCAGCCCAGCTGCGGGGGGGTACTACAATGAGCAGTTCTTC CASSPAAGGYYNEQFF
NA TRBJ2-1 NA TRBV11-3 TGTGCCAGCAGCCTGGGCCCCAATGAGCAGTTCTTC CASSLGPNEQFF
TRBD2 TRBJ2-7 NA TRBV6-2/TRBV6-3 TGTGCCAGCAGTCGGACTAGCGGGACCACCTACGAGCAGTACTTC CASSRTSGTTYEQYF
NA TRBJ1-1 NA TRBV30 TGTGCCTGGAGAGGGGGATTCATGAACACTGAAGCTTTCTTT CAWRGGFMNTEAFF
NA TRBJ1-4 NA TRBV27 TGTGCCAGCATGGAGGGGCCCTCCGAAAAACTGTTTTTT CASMEGPSEKLFF
NA TRBJ1-5 NA TRBV6-5 TGTGCCAGCAGTTACTCTTTGGCAGGGGGCAATCAGCCCCAGCATTTT CASSYSLAGGNQPQHF